This T cell receptor beta chain derives from a study of T cell repertoires in cytomegalovirus infection. The overall study: Well-studied HLA-B-restricted epitopes and recently identified HLA-C-restricted epitopes of CMV were both used in the study. From public TCR beta signatures came an indication of both CMV infection and matching HLA type.

A word on this clonotype: Its antigen is as yet unknown.

CDR3 size: 16 residues. Germline V gene data show CDR1 as MDHEN and CDR2 as SYDVKM. V was trimmed by 3 bases and J by 0 bases, leaving 12 bases between them. Study results and caveats: Pooled public TCR beta family frequency picked out CMV carriers with the relevant HLA. HLA-C-restricted CMV-specific TCR beta clonotypes prevailed in the ex vivo response.

From the reads, TCRdb called clonotypes with MiXCR, one entry per CDR3 protein. The table records around 710,000 distinct CDR3 sequences, almost 30% of them present only once. This sample comprised cultured CD8+ T cells from PBMCs, obtained from culture after CMV antigen stimulation. The chain employs TRBV28 and TRBJ2-1; no reliable D call. The sequence was collected from a human donor in good health (CMV status not recorded). Some clones in this sample may be carry-over from other donors' samples. This CDR3 reads CASSFGLLSSYNEQFF. The CDR3 coding sequence is TGTGCCAGCAGTTTCGGGCTACTGAGCTCCTACAATGAGCAGTTCTTC.